This TCR beta chain was profiled in a study of graft-versus-host responses after intestinal transplantation. Study-wide background: Each of the recipients got a multivisceral, liver-intestinal, or isolated intestinal transplant.

V was trimmed by 1 base and J by 4 bases, leaving 5 bases between them. CDR1 and CDR2 (germline): LNHDA, SQIVND (reference sequence). This CDR3 contains 14 residues. The repertoire was sequenced with immunoSEQ multiplex PCR; TCRdb's copy has only in-frame clones and lacks some. The data contain about 54,000 clones, more than 80% of them singletons. As to this clone: What it binds is unknown.

Study outcomes and limitations: Peak levels of circulating GvH clones tracked with early post-transplant HvG declines. Individuals carrying graft-donor T cell macrochimerism showed high graft-versus-host to host-versus-graft clonal ratios in allografts. GvH clones appeared in recipient marrow, some first in ileum or blood.

V gene TRBV19 combines with J gene TRBJ1-6, with D uncertain. Sequencing used PBMCs, obtained roughly 660 days after intestinal transplant. This TCR was recovered from a human patient who received an intestinal transplant, so some T cells may come from the graft donor. In DNA, the CDR3 is TGTGCCAGTAGTATAGTAGAGTATAATTCACCCCTCCACTTT. It codes for CASSIVEYNSPLHF. The full variable domain, with the rest looked up from reference TRBV19 and TRBJ1-6, is DGGITQSPKYLFRKEGQNVTLSCEQNLNHDAMYWYRQDPGQGLRLIYYSQIVNDFQKGDIAEGYSVSREKKESFPLTVTSAQKNPTAFYLCASSIVEYNSPLHFGNGTRLTVT.